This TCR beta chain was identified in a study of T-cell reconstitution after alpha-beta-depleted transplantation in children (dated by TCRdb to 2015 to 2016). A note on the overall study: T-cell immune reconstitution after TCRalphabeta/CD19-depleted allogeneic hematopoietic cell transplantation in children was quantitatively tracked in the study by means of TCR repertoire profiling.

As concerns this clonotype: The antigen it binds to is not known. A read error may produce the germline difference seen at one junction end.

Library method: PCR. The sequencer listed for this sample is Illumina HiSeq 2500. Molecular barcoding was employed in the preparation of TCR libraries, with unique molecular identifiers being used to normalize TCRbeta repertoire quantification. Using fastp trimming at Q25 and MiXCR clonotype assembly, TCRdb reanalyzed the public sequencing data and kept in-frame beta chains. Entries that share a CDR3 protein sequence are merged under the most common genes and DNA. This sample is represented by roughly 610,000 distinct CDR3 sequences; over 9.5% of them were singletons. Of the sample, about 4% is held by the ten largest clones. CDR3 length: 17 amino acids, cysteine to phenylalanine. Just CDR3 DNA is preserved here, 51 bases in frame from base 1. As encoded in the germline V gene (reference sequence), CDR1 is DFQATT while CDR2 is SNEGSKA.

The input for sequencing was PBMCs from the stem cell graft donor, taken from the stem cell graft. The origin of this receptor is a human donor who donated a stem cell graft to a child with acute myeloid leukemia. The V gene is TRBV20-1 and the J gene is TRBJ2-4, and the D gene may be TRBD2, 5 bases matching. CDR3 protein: CCARAFSEVLAKNIQYF. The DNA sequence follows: TGCTGTGCTAGAGCCTTTAGCGAGGTTCTAGCCAAAAACATTCAGTACTTC.